The 18 T cell receptor beta chains listed next were all sequenced from one sample in a study of identical twins. Using its own MiXCR run on the 5' RACE reads, TCRdb lists one record per CDR3 protein. The sample comprises 500,000 to 550,000 distinct CDR3 sequences, 20% to 25% of which are singletons, and around 0.48% rests with the top ten. The sample was also linked to a second study, of yellow fever vaccine responses in identical twins.

Sequencing used CD4+ T cells sorted from blood. These receptors were obtained from a woman aged 18-35 years in good health.

Only a few counts were recorded for this clonotype. The genes are TRBV24-1 and TRBJ2-1, with 8 bases that match TRBD1. With V trimmed by 4 bases and J by 1 base, 11 bases remained unmatched. This CDR3 has 18 residues. CDR1 KGHDR and CDR2 SFDVKD come from the germline V gene. The CDR3 sequence is CATSEFGTGGRSYNEQFF. The CDR3 coding sequence is TGTGCCACCAGTGAATTTGGAACAGGGGGGAGGTCCTACAATGAGCAGTTCTTC.

The V and J genes are TRBV7-6 and TRBJ1-5; D not resolved. CDR3 length: 15 residues. Germline V gene sequence: CDR1 SGHVS, CDR2 FNYEAQ. Trimming cost V 2 bases and J 2 bases, with 10 bases left between them. For the CDR3, the DNA is TGTGCCAGCAGCTTATTTTCGGGTGGCAATCAGCCCCAGCATTTT. Translated: CASSLFSGGNQPQHF.

This clonotype occurred a few times. The chain is built from TRBV12-3 or TRBV12-4 and TRBJ1-2; no definite D call. V gave up 4 bases and J gave up 3 bases, with 9 bases separating them. This CDR3 region has 13 residues. Written as DNA, the CDR3 is TGTGCCAGCAGTTCTAAAGGGTACTATGGCTACACCTTC. Its translation is CASSSKGYYGYTF.

At least ten counts were recorded for this clonotype. The chain uses TRBV24-1 and TRBJ2-1, with TRBD2 matching 9 bases. This CDR3 comprises 15 residues. CDR1 is KGHDR and CDR2 is SFDVKD in the germline V gene. V shed 7 bases and J 3 bases; nucleotides not matched to a gene: 6. CDR3 sequence reads: CATRSAGGLYNEQFF. As DNA, the CDR3 is TGTGCCACCAGGTCGGCGGGGGGGCTCTACAATGAGCAGTTCTTC.

This clonotype was seen a few times. The chain couples TRBV20-1 to TRBJ2-1, with D perhaps TRBD2 (5 bases). The CDR3 totals 12 residues. V lost 7 bases, J lost 2 bases, and 9 bases lay in between. Per the germline V gene, CDR1 is DFQATT and CDR2 is SNEGSKA (reference sequence). CDR3 bases: TGCAGTGGAGCGGCGACCTACAATGAGCAGTTCTTC. Translating gives CSGAATYNEQFF.

This clonotype was detected ten times or more. The V gene is TRBV5-1, the J gene TRBJ1-6; 9 bases match TRBD1. From germline, CDR1 is SGHRS and CDR2 YFSETQ. CDR3 size: 14 residues. The J segment lost 7 bases and the V segment lost 4 bases, leaving 3 bases of the junction unmatched. The CDR3 bases are TGCGCCAGCAGCAGGGGACAGGGAAATTCACCCCTCCACTTT. The encoded protein is CASSRGQGNSPLHF. The full variable domain, in which reference TRBV5-1 and TRBJ1-6 provide the parts outside the CDR3, is KAGVTQTPRYLIKTRGQQVTLSCSPISGHRSVSWYQQTPGQGLQFLFEYFSETQRNKGNFPGRFSGRQFSNSRSEMNVSTLELGDSALYLCASSRGQGNSPLHFGNGTRLTVT.

The J gene is TRBJ2-2, the V gene TRBV6-1; 8 bases map to TRBD1. The CDR3 length is 16 residues. J was trimmed by 5 bases and V by 0 bases; bases with no gene match: 5. The germline V gene encodes CDR1 MNHNS and CDR2 SASEGT. CDR3 in amino acids: CASSEAVTGVTGELFF. As DNA, the CDR3 is TGTGCCAGCAGTGAAGCGGTGACAGGGGTAACCGGGGAGCTGTTTTTT.

V is TRBV2 and J is TRBJ1-2; D is undetermined. Trimming cost V 0 bases and J 2 bases, with 19 bases left between them. Germline assignment: CDR1 SNHLY and CDR2 FYNNEI. The length of the CDR3 is 18 residues. In DNA, the CDR3 is TGTGCCAGCAGTGAAGCGCGGGGATCCCGTGACTCGAACTATGGCTACACCTTC. This sequence encodes CASSEARGSRDSNYGYTF.

This clonotype was seen only a few times. V gene TRBV7-8 combines with J gene TRBJ2-3, with 10 bases that match TRBD2. The CDR3 totals 16 residues. Germline V gives CDR1 SGHVS, CDR2 FQNEAQ. V shed 0 bases and J 6 bases; nucleotides not matched to a gene: 6. CDR3 nucleotides: TGTGCCAGCAGCTTAGCGGGACTAGCGTGGCGCGATACGCAGTATTTT. Its translation: CASSLAGLAWRDTQYF.

V gene TRBV20-1 combines with J gene TRBJ2-5; weak D call: TRBD2 (6 bases). Germline V gene sequence: CDR1 DFQATT, CDR2 SNEGSKA (reference sequence). V lost 0 bases, J lost 5 bases, and 16 bases lay in between. The CDR3 consists of 15 residues. The CDR3 nucleotides are TGCAGTGCTAGAGAGGGGCCGGGACTGGGGGAGACCCAGTACTTC. Translation gives CSAREGPGLGETQYF.

This clonotype was recorded at least ten times. The rearrangement joins TRBV7-6 to TRBJ2-2; D is perhaps TRBD1 (5 bases). Trimming removed 10 bases at V and 2 bases at J, with 14 bases between. Germline CDR1 reads SGHVS; CDR2 reads FNYEAQ. The CDR3 contains 14 residues. Here the CDR3 reads CATAKTVNTGELFF. In DNA form, the CDR3 reads TGTGCCACAGCCAAGACAGTTAACACCGGGGAGCTGTTTTTT.

The chain has TRBV5-1 and TRBJ2-1; D is undetermined. V lost 4 bases to trimming and J lost 8 bases, with 16 bases between them. CDR3 length equals 14 residues. Germline V CDR1 and CDR2: SGHRS, YFSETQ. DNA for the CDR3: TGCGCCAGCAGCCTTGAGGACGCATACGATGAGCAGTTCTTC. Protein sequence: CASSLEDAYDEQFF.

This clonotype has just a few counts. The J gene is TRBJ2-2, the V gene TRBV7-2, with 9 bases matching TRBD2. Trimming removed 5 bases from V and 4 bases from J; junction bases left unmatched: 8. This CDR3 region has 16 residues. Germline V gene data show CDR1 as SGHTA and CDR2 as FQGNSA. In nucleotides, the CDR3 is TGTGCCAGCAGCCCTCGTCTAGCGGGAACCACCGGGGAGCTGTTTTTT. This translates into CASSPRLAGTTGELFF. The variable domain in full, completed from reference TRBV7-2 and TRBJ2-2, reads GAGVSQSPSNKVTEKGKDVELRCDPISGHTALYWYRQSLGQGLEFLIYFQGNSAPDKSGLPSDRFSAERTGGSVSTLTIQRTQQEDSAVYLCASSPRLAGTTGELFFGEGSRLTVL.

The chain links TRBV6-1 to TRBJ2-2; the D gene is possibly TRBD2 (6 bases). Trimming stripped 3 bases from V and 4 bases from J, with 6 bases between. The CDR3 spans 13 residues. The germline V gene has CDR1 MNHNS and CDR2 SASEGT. DNA of the CDR3: TGTGCCAGCAGTGATAGCGGCACCGGGGAGCTGTTTTTT. This encodes CASSDSGTGELFF.

This clonotype showed up just a few times. The rearrangement uses TRBV5-1 and TRBJ2-2, with TRBD1 as a possible D gene (6 bases). Germline V CDR1 and CDR2: SGHRS, YFSETQ. Deletions cut 6 bases from V and 0 bases from J, with 12 bases between. The CDR3 sequence is 15 residues long. CDR3 protein: CASNRQETNTGELFF. The CDR3 nucleotides read TGCGCCAGCAACCGACAGGAGACGAACACCGGGGAGCTGTTTTTT.

This clonotype turned up a few times. This chain uses TRBV12-3 or TRBV12-4 with TRBJ2-1; D is unclear. The CDR3 consists of 13 residues. V lost 6 bases to trimming and J lost 8 bases, with 14 bases between them. CDR3 sequence reads: CASSRRLAYEQFF. The DNA for the CDR3 is TGTGCCAGCAGCCGCCGGTTGGCCTATGAGCAGTTCTTC.

This clonotype occurred a few times. The chain joins TRBV14 to TRBJ2-7; 11 bases line up with TRBD2. CDR1 is SGHDN, CDR2 FVKESK, per germline. V shed 4 bases and J 3 bases; nucleotides not matched to a gene: 11. The CDR3 sequence is 17 residues long. This CDR3 reads CASSLNLISGRVYEQYF. Here the CDR3 DNA reads TGTGCCAGCAGCCTCAACCTTATTAGCGGGAGGGTCTACGAGCAGTACTTC.

In this sample, this clonotype turned up a few times. The chain employs TRBV7-2 and TRBJ2-1, with 11 bases fitting TRBD2. Germline trimming cut 2 bases from V and 4 bases from J; bases unmatched to any gene: 7. This CDR3 is 17 amino acids long. Germline assignment: CDR1 SGHTA and CDR2 FQGNSA. The chain's CDR3 is CASSLWGLAEIYNEQFF. CDR3 coding DNA: TGTGCCAGCAGCTTATGGGGACTAGCGGAAATTTACAATGAGCAGTTCTTC.